This is a list of T cell receptor beta chains from one sample in a study of T cells in Graves' hyperthyroidism and ophthalmopathy. Each CDR3 protein gets one entry after TCRdb re-called the multiplex PCR reads with MiXCR. The table includes approximately 600,000 distinct CDR3 sequences, 15% to 20% detected once. Sequences were obtained from blood. The receptors stem from a young woman with Graves' hyperthyroidism. CDR3s include the opening cysteine and the closing phenylalanine or tryptophan. A D gene is named only where the DNA matches it firmly. Only part of the rows carry a size: once, few, many, or a class if the clone is expanded.

clone_size d_call j_call v_call cdr3_aa cdr3_nt
few TRBD2 TRBJ2-1 TRBV29-1 CSAEGAGGIYNEQFF TGCAGCGCGGAGGGTGCGGGAGGAATCTACAATGAGCAGTTCTTC
. TRBD2 TRBJ2-3 TRBV28 CASSLVSGGLDTQYF TGTGCCAGCAGTTTAGTGAGCGGGGGACTAGATACGCAGTATTTT
many . TRBJ1-1 TRBV19 CASSPRRGTGNTEAFF TGTGCCAGTAGTCCGAGGAGGGGTACAGGGAACACTGAAGCTTTCTTT
many TRBD2 TRBJ2-1 TRBV9 CASSVTSHDEQFF TGTGCCAGCAGCGTGACTAGCCACGATGAGCAGTTCTTC
. . TRBJ1-4 TRBV3-1 CASSPEEATNEKLFF TGTGCCAGCAGCCCGGAGGAAGCAACTAATGAAAAACTGTTTTTT
many . TRBJ1-1 TRBV28 CASSLSDSQAFF TGTGCCAGCAGTTTATCGGACAGCCAAGCTTTCTTT
many TRBD2 TRBJ2-3 TRBV27 CASSTRAGGPTDTQYF TGTGCCAGCAGTACCCGAGCGGGAGGGCCTACAGATACGCAGTATTTT
. TRBD1 TRBJ1-2 TRBV9 CASSVGDSSTYGYTF TGTGCCAGCAGCGTAGGGGACAGCTCTACCTATGGCTACACCTTC
many . TRBJ1-1 TRBV18 CASSPPGGTVMNTEAFF TGTGCCAGCTCACCACCCGGTGGGACGGTCATGAACACTGAAGCTTTCTTT
many TRBD1 TRBJ1-1 TRBV18 CASQGAATEAFF TGTGCCAGTCAGGGGGCCGCGACTGAAGCTTTCTTT
. . TRBJ1-2 TRBV5-1 CASSFEAGKYGHTF TGCGCCAGCAGCTTTGAGGCAGGAAAATATGGCCACACCTTC
. . TRBJ1-2 TRBV5-1 CASSFAAGVTNNYGYTF TGCGCCAGCAGCTTCGCGGCAGGGGTGACCAATAACTATGGCTACACCTTC
many . TRBJ1-2 TRBV6-1 CASTTVHGYTF TGTGCCAGTACGACAGTCCATGGCTACACCTTC
. TRBD1 TRBJ2-7 TRBV5-5 CASSRPGTGGNEQYF TGTGCCAGCAGCCGTCCCGGGACAGGGGGCAACGAGCAGTACTTC
few . TRBJ2-1 TRBV6-1 CASRRTTRGEQFF TGTGCCAGCAGACGTACGACGAGGGGTGAGCAGTTCTTC
. . TRBJ2-3 TRBV11-2 CASSYRSGADTQYF TGTGCCAGCAGCTATAGGTCGGGGGCAGATACGCAGTATTTT